This T cell receptor beta chain was recovered during a study of response to subunit inactivated influenza vaccine. Whole-study findings and limits: Authors proposed each seasonal influenza vaccination draws in few new T cells.

With 6 bases removed from V and 4 bases from J, the gap between germline ends came to 18 bases. Germline CDR1 WSHSY, CDR2 SAAADI. The length of the CDR3 is 15 residues. This clonotype was detected only a few times. As yet, its antigen is unknown. TCRdb passed the RT-PCR reads through MiXCR, listing each CDR3 protein once. This sample has approximately 250,000 distinct CDR3 sequences, with 10% to 15% found just once. The J gene is TRBJ2-5, the V gene TRBV10-2; D is possibly TRBD2 (6 bases). Sequencing was performed on non-naive T cells sorted from PBMCs, taken roughly 2 weeks before vaccination. The TCR comes from a man in his fifties or sixties who received an inactivated influenza vaccine. In nucleotides, the CDR3 is TGCGCCAGCAGGGTGGAGGGGTCCTTTCGAGAGACCCAGTACTTC. This sequence encodes CASRVEGSFRETQYF.